The entry below gives a single TCR beta chain sequence along with its context. The antigen remains unidentified. The sample is drawn from a study of shared clonotypes between healthy human individuals. Terminally differentiated effector memory CD45RA+ cells were excluded from the naive CD8 cells, which were CD45RO-negative and positively selected for CCR7. The CDR3 is made up of 13 amino acids. V was shortened by 7 bases and J by 4 bases, with 13 bases between the two germline ends. Looked up from germline, CDR1 is MNHEY and CDR2 is SMNVEV (reference sequence). Study-wide results and limits: In having few donors, the study represented limited genetic and exposure-history diversity.

TCRdb keeps only in-frame clones here, not all; method: immunoSEQ multiplex PCR. Of around 1.9 million clones listed, 93% are singletons. The chain couples TRBV27 to TRBJ2-5; D is possibly TRBD1 (6 bases). The TCR originated in a man younger than 35 in good health. Some clones in this sample may be carry-over from other donors' samples. Sequencing input: naive CD8+ T cells from PBMCs. CDR3 in amino acids: CASTTTGGETQYF. DNA for the CDR3: TGTGCCAGCACAACGACAGGAGGAGAGACCCAGTACTTC.